This entry describes one T cell receptor (beta chain). Its matching antigen is unknown. Primers for the PCR totalled 60 Vbeta and 13 Jbeta. The repertoire was sequenced with immunoSEQ multiplex PCR; TCRdb's copy has only in-frame clones and lacks some. The sample carries about 140,000 clones, around 75% recorded once. With 5 bases clipped from V and 6 bases from J, the junction kept 12 bases outside the gene matches. Germline CDR1 reads LNHDA; CDR2 reads SQIVND (reference sequence). This CDR3 region has 16 residues. These data are taken from a study of cytomegalovirus exposure and HLA in healthy donors. Overall study findings and caveats: Some segments of the V type, notably TRBV6-2 and TRBV6-3, were excluded as indistinguishable. Previously analyzed data showed that most TCR beta V segments were productive at a frequency of about 87% or about 30%.

Sequenced material: PBMCs. The chain carries TRBV19 and TRBJ1-1; 10 bases fit TRBD1. The sequence derives from a female donor in good health and CMV-seronegative. This CDR3 reads CASSPRDRGGRAEAFF. In DNA form, the CDR3 reads TGTGCCAGTAGTCCCCGGGACAGGGGAGGGAGGGCTGAAGCTTTCTTT.